Listed below are T cell receptor beta chains from one sample, sequenced in a study of T cell changes during pregnancy in multiple sclerosis. The protocol was immunoSEQ multiplex PCR, while the TCRdb copy is restricted to in-frame clones and leaves out a portion. The data hold about 36,000 clones, with 92% observed a single time. Sample: CD4+ T cells from peripheral blood mononuclear cells, taken in the third trimester of pregnancy. The source of these receptors is a female donor in good health, enrolled as a control in a pregnancy study. CDR3s include the opening cysteine and the closing phenylalanine or tryptophan. The D gene is left open where the match is weak. Size values are once, few and many counts, or a class for expanded clones, and some rows have none.

d_gene: TRBD2
v_gene: TRBV5-6
j_gene: TRBJ2-5
abundance: once
CDR3aa: CASRPLAGGETQYF
CDR3nt: TGTGCCAGCAGACCACTAGCGGGGGGGGAGACCCAGTACTTC

d_gene: TRBD1
v_gene: TRBV5-6
j_gene: TRBJ1-2
abundance: -
CDR3aa: CASSFQGANPYGYTF
CDR3nt: TGTGCCAGCAGCTTCCAGGGGGCAAACCCGTATGGCTACACCTTC

d_gene: TRBD1
v_gene: TRBV4-1
j_gene: TRBJ2-5
abundance: once
CDR3aa: CASSPSRTGGETQYF
CDR3nt: TGCGCCAGCAGCCCCAGCCGGACAGGGGGTGAGACCCAGTACTTC

d_gene: -
v_gene: TRBV28
j_gene: TRBJ2-7
abundance: -
CDR3aa: CASSFQGGRDSYEQYF
CDR3nt: TGTGCCAGCAGTTTTCAGGGGGGACGCGACTCCTACGAGCAGTACTTC

d_gene: TRBD2
v_gene: TRBV7-2
j_gene: TRBJ2-1
abundance: -
CDR3aa: CASSLDLAGGTEQFF
CDR3nt: TGTGCCAGCAGCTTAGATCTAGCGGGGGGTACTGAGCAGTTCTTC

d_gene: TRBD2
v_gene: TRBV28
j_gene: TRBJ2-2
abundance: -
CDR3aa: CASRPMGGSGYGELFF
CDR3nt: TGTGCCAGCAGACCGATGGGAGGGAGTGGGTACGGGGAGCTGTTTTTT

d_gene: -
v_gene: TRBV29-1
j_gene: TRBJ2-7
abundance: -
CDR3aa: CSVQRSSYEQYF
CDR3nt: TGCAGCGTTCAGAGGAGCTCCTACGAGCAGTACTTC

d_gene: -
v_gene: TRBV5-1
j_gene: TRBJ2-5
abundance: -
CDR3aa: CASSLVAFQETQYF
CDR3nt: TGCGCCAGCAGCTTGGTAGCTTTCCAAGAGACCCAGTACTTC

d_gene: -
v_gene: TRBV4-2
j_gene: TRBJ1-1
abundance: -
CDR3aa: CASRPRAEAAEAFF
CDR3nt: TGTGCCAGCAGGCCTCGTGCAGAGGCGGCTGAAGCTTTCTTT

d_gene: -
v_gene: TRBV4-3
j_gene: TRBJ1-6
abundance: -
CDR3aa: CASSEQGGYNSPLHF
CDR3nt: TGCGCCAGCAGCGAACAAGGGGGTTATAATTCACCCCTCCACTTT

d_gene: -
v_gene: TRBV27
j_gene: TRBJ1-5
abundance: -
CDR3aa: CASSPLPEPNQPQHF
CDR3nt: TGTGCCAGCAGTCCCCTGCCCGAGCCCAATCAGCCCCAGCATTTT

d_gene: -
v_gene: TRBV7-8
j_gene: TRBJ1-6
abundance: -
CDR3aa: CASSLAGQVYNSPLHF
CDR3nt: TGTGCCAGCAGCTTAGCTGGGCAGGTCTATAATTCACCCCTCCACTTT

d_gene: -
v_gene: TRBV6-1
j_gene: TRBJ2-7
abundance: -
CDR3aa: CASRGTQSSYEQYF
CDR3nt: TGTGCCAGCAGGGGGACACAGAGCTCCTACGAGCAGTACTTC

d_gene: -
v_gene: TRBV7-2
j_gene: TRBJ1-1
abundance: -
CDR3aa: CASSAQLWNTEAFF
CDR3nt: TGTGCCAGCAGCGCTCAACTCTGGAACACTGAAGCTTTCTTT

d_gene: -
v_gene: TRBV18
j_gene: TRBJ2-7
abundance: once
CDR3aa: CASSPSGRAYEQYF
CDR3nt: TGTGCCAGCTCACCGAGCGGACGGGCCTACGAGCAGTACTTC

d_gene: TRBD2
v_gene: TRBV18
j_gene: TRBJ2-5
abundance: -
CDR3aa: CASSPGTSGGETQYF
CDR3nt: TGTGCCAGCTCGCCTGGGACTAGCGGGGGTGAGACCCAGTACTTC

d_gene: -
v_gene: TRBV7-2
j_gene: TRBJ2-7
abundance: once
CDR3aa: CASSSRQQGWVYEQYF
CDR3nt: TGTGCCAGCAGCTCCCGACAACAGGGATGGGTCTACGAGCAGTACTTC

d_gene: -
v_gene: TRBV30
j_gene: TRBJ2-7
abundance: -
CDR3aa: CAWSRQNYEQYF
CDR3nt: TGTGCCTGGAGTCGTCAGAACTACGAGCAGTACTTC

d_gene: -
v_gene: TRBV5-1
j_gene: TRBJ2-5
abundance: -
CDR3aa: CASSLAGETQYF
CDR3nt: TGCGCCAGCAGCTTGGCCGGTGAGACCCAGTACTTC

d_gene: TRBD2
v_gene: TRBV5-1
j_gene: TRBJ2-3
abundance: -
CDR3aa: CASSWGLAGGADTQYF
CDR3nt: TGCGCCAGCAGCTGGGGACTAGCGGGGGGGGCAGATACGCAGTATTTT

d_gene: -
v_gene: TRBV7-2
j_gene: TRBJ2-5
abundance: -
CDR3aa: CASSLGAGETQYF
CDR3nt: TGTGCCAGCAGCCTCGGGGCGGGGGAGACCCAGTACTTC

d_gene: TRBD2
v_gene: TRBV5-1
j_gene: TRBJ2-1
abundance: -
CDR3aa: CASSLGGSGLAGGRNEQFF
CDR3nt: TGCGCCAGCAGCTTGGGAGGATCCGGACTAGCGGGGGGCCGCAATGAGCAGTTCTTC

d_gene: -
v_gene: TRBV7-2
j_gene: TRBJ1-2
abundance: -
CDR3aa: CASSPDNNYGYTF
CDR3nt: TGTGCCAGCAGCCCCGACAATAACTATGGCTACACCTTC

d_gene: -
v_gene: TRBV20-1
j_gene: TRBJ2-3
abundance: -
CDR3aa: CSARLGGTQYF
CDR3nt: TGCAGTGCTAGACTGGGGGGTACGCAGTATTTT